The text below deals with one TCR beta chain. This entry comes from a study of blood T cell repertoires in COVID-19. Assay: immunoSEQ multiplex PCR; the TCRdb copy retains only in-frame clones and omits some. The profile shows hundreds of thousands of clones, about 89% of them singletons. Patients from Seattle were sampled longitudinally, starting during active infection. The sequence came from a woman aged 50 to 65 with COVID-19, enrolled during active disease. Specimen: peripheral blood.

The CDR3 sequence: CASRVTSSEQYF. CDR3 sequence (DNA): TGTGCCAGCAGGGTGACTAGTAGCGAGCAGTACTTC. The V and J genes are TRBV2 and TRBJ2-7; the D gene is possibly TRBD2 (6 bases). Germline loops: CDR1 SNHLY, CDR2 FYNNEI. The length of the CDR3 is 12 residues. Trimming left V 6 bases short and J 6 bases short, with 12 bases between.